The text below deals with one T cell receptor (beta chain). This sample was taken from a study of control samples from healthy donors and cancer patients. Sequencing used immunoSEQ multiplex PCR; TCRdb keeps in-frame clones, though not all of them. The sample lists 150,000 or so clones, approximately 93% occurring once. The sequenced sample consisted of blood. The TCR comes from a man in his late teens or twenties in good health.

CDR3 in amino acids: CASSSPTAGGQETQYF. The CDR3 nucleotides read TGTGCCAGCAGTTCACCGACAGCGGGAGGGCAAGAGACCCAGTACTTC. The rearrangement uses TRBV28 and TRBJ2-5, with TRBD2 matching 10 bases. The CDR3 has 16 residues. V shed 4 bases and J 2 bases; nucleotides not matched to a gene: 7. CDR1 is MDHEN and CDR2 is SYDVKM in the germline V gene.